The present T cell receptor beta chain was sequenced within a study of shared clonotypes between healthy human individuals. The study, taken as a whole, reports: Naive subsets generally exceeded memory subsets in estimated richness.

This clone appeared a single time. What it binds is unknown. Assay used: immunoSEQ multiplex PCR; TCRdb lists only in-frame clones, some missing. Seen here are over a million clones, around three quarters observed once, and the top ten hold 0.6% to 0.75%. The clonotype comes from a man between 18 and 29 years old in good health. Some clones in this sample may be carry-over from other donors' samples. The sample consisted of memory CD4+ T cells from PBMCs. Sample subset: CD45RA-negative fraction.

CDR3 in DNA: TGTGCCAGCCAATCCGGGTCCTACAATGAGCAGTTCTTC. This sequence encodes CASQSGSYNEQFF. This sequence joins TRBV2 and TRBJ2-1, with D unclear. CDR1 and CDR2 (germline): SNHLY, FYNNEI. V lost 8 bases to trimming and J lost 1 base, with 9 bases between them. The CDR3 is made up of 13 amino acids.